This T cell receptor (beta chain) originates from a study of blood T cell repertoires in COVID-19. Overall study context: Some COVID-19 samples were acute and others convalescent; all came from the United States, Italy and Spain. PBMCs, B-cell-depleted T cells, or T cells were the source of the cDNA or gDNA that made up the material.

Trimming pared 3 bases from V and 0 bases from J, leaving 6 bases between. Per the germline V gene, CDR1 is GTSNPN and CDR2 is SVGIG (reference sequence). The CDR3 is 13 residues long. Authors' analysis steps: From reference gene primer amplification, estimates of nucleated cell counts were derived. Data came from immunoSEQ multiplex PCR; TCRdb stores just in-frame clones and leaves some out. The V and J calls and the clone size are those of that table, but D and trimming were determined from the DNA. The data show under 70,000 clones, roughly nine tenths seen once. The source material was peripheral blood. V and J are TRBV30 and TRBJ2-1, with D perhaps matching TRBD2 (5 bases). This TCR derives from a woman between 55 and 75 years old with active or convalescent COVID-19. The CDR3 bases are TGTGCCTGGAGACGGGACTCCTACAATGAGCAGTTCTTC. Its protein is CAWRRDSYNEQFF.